The clone carrying this T cell receptor (beta chain) was seen more than once but under ten times. The sample originates from a study of cytomegalovirus exposure and HLA in healthy donors. The CDR3 has 17 amino acids. PCR primers comprised 60 Vbeta and 13 Jbeta primers. The data were produced by immunoSEQ multiplex PCR, yet TCRdb's version contains in-frame clones alone and is incomplete. The sample carries roughly 120,000 clones, roughly 77% recorded once. Source material: PBMCs. The clonotype originates from a young woman in good health and CMV-seronegative. V and J are TRBV12-1 and TRBJ2-1; the table names TRBD2, a call not compared with the DNA. TRBV12-1 is an annotated pseudogene. This CDR3 reads CASSFDGLPFFYNEQFF. The CDR3 bases are TGTGCCAGCAGCTTTGACGGACTCCCCTTTTTTTACAATGAGCAGTTCTTC.